The rows below give T cell receptor beta chains drawn from one sample of a study of T cells in pancreatic ductal adenocarcinoma. Profiling relied on immunoSEQ multiplex PCR, and the TCRdb table lists in-frame clones only, not all of them. The sample consists of about 98,000 clones, about 96% of them appearing once. The sequenced material came from PBMCs. The receptors were sampled from a human donor with pancreatic ductal adenocarcinoma. CDR3s include the opening cysteine and the closing phenylalanine or tryptophan. The order of the fields is J gene, clone size, CDR3 length, V gene, D gene, CDR3 DNA, CDR3 protein. The D gene is left open where the match is weak. Size tells how often a clone was seen (once, few, many) or the class of an expanded clone, and some rows leave it out.

TRBJ2-5	-	13	TRBV30	-	TGTGCCTGGCAGGGTCAAACTCTGGGGACCCAGTACTTC	CAWQGQTLGTQYF
TRBJ2-7	-	18	TRBV7-2	-	TGTGCCAGCAGCTTAGGTTCGAGCGCGGCGTCCCGGGCCTACGAGCAGTACTTC	CASSLGSSAASRAYEQYF
TRBJ2-2	-	19	TRBV9	TRBD2	TGTGCCAGCAGCGTACTGGGTTTTAGCGGGAGACTAAGCACCGGGGAGCTGTTTTTT	CASSVLGFSGRLSTGELFF
TRBJ2-3	-	14	TRBV6-5	-	TGTGCCAGCGCTCTACTAGCTCAAGCAGATACGCAGTATTTT	CASALLAQADTQYF
TRBJ2-3	-	13	TRBV6-5	-	TGTGCCAGCAGTTACTCCTACACAGATACGCAGTATTTT	CASSYSYTDTQYF
TRBJ2-1	-	14	TRBV11-2	TRBD2	TGTGCCAGCAGTCGGGAGGGGCGGATCAATGAGCAGTTCTTC	CASSREGRINEQFF
TRBJ1-1	-	13	TRBV6-1	-	TGTGCCAGCAGTGAAAGGGAGGGCATTGGGGCTTTCTTT	CASSEREGIGAFF
TRBJ2-7	-	12	TRBV29-1	-	TGCAGCGTTGCTTTCTCAGCGGCAGAGCAGTACTTC	CSVAFSAAEQYF
TRBJ1-2	-	15	TRBV6-4	-	TGTGCCAGCAGTGACTCAAGTTTGGGGGCCTATGGCTACACCTTC	CASSDSSLGAYGYTF
TRBJ2-7	-	20	TRBV4-1	TRBD2	TGCGCCAGCAGCCAGGCTCCCGGAGTAGCGGGAGGGGCTAGCTCCTACGAGCAGTACTTC	CASSQAPGVAGGASSYEQYF
TRBJ2-7	-	13	TRBV29-1	TRBD2	TGCAGCGCCTCTAGCGGGAGTTCCTACGAGCAGTACTTC	CSASSGSSYEQYF
TRBJ1-1	-	16	TRBV18	TRBD1	TGTGCCAGCTCACCGCTCGGACAGGCGATGAACACTGAAGCTTTCTTT	CASSPLGQAMNTEAFF
TRBJ1-3	-	16	TRBV5-8	TRBD1	TGTGCCAGCACCCAAGGGACAGGGGGCTTTGGAAACACCATATATTTT	CASTQGTGGFGNTIYF
TRBJ2-3	-	14	TRBV7-2	TRBD1	TGTGCCAGCAGCCCCGGACAGGGTTCGGATACGCAGTATTTT	CASSPGQGSDTQYF
TRBJ2-1	-	15	TRBV7-8	-	TGTGCCAGCAGCTTGGCCGGGACACCCACTATTGAGCAGTTCTTC	CASSLAGTPTIEQFF
TRBJ2-2	-	14	TRBV28	TRBD1	TGTGCCAGCATCGGACAGGGCAACACCGGGGAGCTGTTTTTT	CASIGQGNTGELFF
TRBJ1-2	-	14	TRBV7-9	-	TGTGCCAGCAGCTCAGCGGGCCCCGAGAATGGCTACACCTTC	CASSSAGPENGYTF
TRBJ1-4	few	14	TRBV5-4	-	TGTGCCAGCAGCTTGGGCGGGGGGAATGAAAAACTGTTTTTT	CASSLGGGNEKLFF
TRBJ2-2	-	15	TRBV5-1	TRBD2	TGCGCCAGCAGCTTGTTAGCGGGGAGCACCGGGGAGCTGTTTTTT	CASSLLAGSTGELFF
TRBJ2-1	once	13	TRBV28	TRBD2	TGTGCCAGCATCCTCCGGGGGAGCGGGGCCAGGTTCTTC	CASILRGSGARFF
TRBJ2-1	-	13	TRBV18	-	TGTGCCAGCTCACCCCCGCAGGGTGGCTGGGAGTTCTTC	CASSPPQGGWEFF
TRBJ2-2	-	12	TRBV11-1	-	TGTGCCAGCAGGCAGGTTGCCGGGGAGCTGTTTTTT	CASRQVAGELFF
TRBJ2-1	-	14	TRBV6-6	-	TGTGCCATCCTCTCGGGGAGTACCTACAATGAGCAGTTCTTC	CAILSGSTYNEQFF
TRBJ1-5	once	12	TRBV7-2	-	TGTGCCAGCAGCCCACAGGGTCAGCCCCAGCATTTT	CASSPQGQPQHF
TRBJ2-7	-	14	TRBV6-5	TRBD1	TGTGCCAGCAGTTACTCTGAGACAGGGGTGGGGCAGTACTTC	CASSYSETGVGQYF
TRBJ2-7	-	15	TRBV4-3	TRBD2	TGCGCCAGCAGCCAAGGATTAGCGGGAGCCTACGAGCAGTACTTC	CASSQGLAGAYEQYF
TRBJ1-3	-	15	TRBV7-9	-	TGTGCCAGCAGCACCCACAGGAGCTCTGGAAACACCATATATTTT	CASSTHRSSGNTIYF
TRBJ2-3	-	14	TRBV12-2	-	TGTGCAAGTCGCTTACCCATAGTAACAGATACGCAGTATTTT	CASRLPIVTDTQYF
TRBJ2-7	once	14	TRBV5-6	-	TGTGCCAGCAGCTTGTACCAGGGAATGGTTAAGCAGTACTTC	CASSLYQGMVKQYF
TRBJ2-2	once	17	TRBV5-5	-	TGTGCCAGCAGCTTGTCGAGGACAGACCTGAACACCGGGGAGCTGTTTTTT	CASSLSRTDLNTGELFF
TRBJ2-7	-	14	TRBV7-9	-	TGTGCCAGCAGCTTAACCCCAGGAACGTACGAGCAGTACTTC	CASSLTPGTYEQYF
TRBJ2-1	-	15	TRBV30	-	TGTGCCTGGAGGCCAGGGCTAGGCTCCTACAATGAGCAGTTCTTC	CAWRPGLGSYNEQFF
TRBJ1-1	-	14	TRBV6-5	TRBD1	TGTGCCAGCAGTTGGGACAGGGCCAACACTGAAGCTTTCTTT	CASSWDRANTEAFF
TRBJ1-1	-	13	TRBV5-4	-	TGTGCCAGCAGCTTACAGGGTTGGACTGAAGCTTTCTTT	CASSLQGWTEAFF
TRBJ2-2	-	14	TRBV29-1	-	TGCAGCGTTGAAGGCAGGCGGGACACCGGGGAGCTGTTTTTT	CSVEGRRDTGELFF
TRBJ2-7	-	15	TRBV5-1	-	TGCGCCAGCAGCTTGGGGCAGGGACTTACCTACGAGCAGTACTTC	CASSLGQGLTYEQYF
TRBJ2-7	-	11	TRBV29-1	-	TGCAGCGCCGGTACAGGGCTCGAGCAGTACTTC	CSAGTGLEQYF
TRBJ2-5	once	12	TRBV6-6	TRBD1	TGTGCCAGCAGTGGGACAGAAGAGACCCAGTACTTC	CASSGTEETQYF
TRBJ2-5	-	14	TRBV6-1	TRBD1	TGTGCCAGCAGTGAACAGGGGGCTTACGAGACCCAGTACTTC	CASSEQGAYETQYF
TRBJ2-7	-	15	TRBV5-1	TRBD2	TGCGCCAGCAGCTGGACGACTAGCGGGAGGGGAGAGCAGTACTTC	CASSWTTSGRGEQYF
TRBJ2-1	-	14	TRBV6-6	TRBD2	TGTGCCAGCAGACCGGGACTAGCGGGAGTTGAGCAGTTCTTC	CASRPGLAGVEQFF
TRBJ1-1	-	13	TRBV29-1	TRBD1	TGCAGCGTTGAAGGGACAGGGAACACTGAAGCTTTCTTT	CSVEGTGNTEAFF
TRBJ2-1	-	15	TRBV28	TRBD2	TGTGCCAGCAGTTCCTACGGGACTAGCGGAAATGAGCAGTTCTTC	CASSSYGTSGNEQFF
TRBJ2-1	-	16	TRBV4-1	TRBD2	TGCGCCAGCAGCCAAGACGAGACTAGCGTCTACAATGAGCAGTTCTTC	CASSQDETSVYNEQFF
TRBJ2-7	-	13	TRBV10-2	TRBD1	TGCGCCAGCAGAGGACAGGGCCTAGGCGAGCAGTACTTC	CASRGQGLGEQYF
TRBJ2-2	once	15	TRBV2	-	TGTGCCAGCGTGGGGGGACTGAGCGAAGGCGGGGAGCTGTTTTTT	CASVGGLSEGGELFF
TRBJ1-1	-	13	TRBV6-6	-	TGTGCCAGACTTTCATCTCTAAACACTGAAGCTTTCTTT	CARLSSLNTEAFF
TRBJ2-5	-	15	TRBV18	-	TGTGCCAGCTCACTAAACCGCAGGGTGGGAGAGACCCAGTACTTC	CASSLNRRVGETQYF
TRBJ1-1	-	13	TRBV21-1	-	TGTGCCAGCAGCAATCAGCAAGGGGTCGGAGCTTTCTTT	CASSNQQGVGAFF
TRBJ1-1	-	14	TRBV5-1	-	TGCGCCAGCAGCTTGCGAGCCTTGAACACTGAAGCTTTCTTT	CASSLRALNTEAFF
TRBJ2-7	-	12	TRBV18	-	TGTGCCAGCTCAGTGGAGTCTGGGGAGCAGTACTTC	CASSVESGEQYF
TRBJ2-1	-	14	TRBV4-3	-	TGCGCCAGCAGCCTAGCAATCTCCTACAATGAGCAGTTCTTC	CASSLAISYNEQFF
TRBJ2-2	-	14	TRBV19	-	TGTGCCAGTAACACAGGAGCCAACACCGGGGAGCTGTTTTTT	CASNTGANTGELFF